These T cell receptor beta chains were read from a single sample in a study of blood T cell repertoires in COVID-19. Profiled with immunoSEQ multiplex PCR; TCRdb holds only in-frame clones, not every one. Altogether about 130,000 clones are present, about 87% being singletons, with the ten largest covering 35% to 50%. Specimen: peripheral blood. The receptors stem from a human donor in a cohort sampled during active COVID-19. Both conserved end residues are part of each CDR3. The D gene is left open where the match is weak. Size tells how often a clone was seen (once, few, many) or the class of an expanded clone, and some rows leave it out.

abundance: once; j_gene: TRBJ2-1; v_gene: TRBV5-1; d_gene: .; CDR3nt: TGCGCCAGCAGCTTGGGTATCGGGGGGCCCTACAATGAGCAGTTCTTC; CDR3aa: CASSLGIGGPYNEQFF
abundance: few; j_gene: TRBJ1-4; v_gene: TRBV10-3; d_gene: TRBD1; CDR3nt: TGTGCCACCCGGCCGGGACAGGGGGACGCAACTAATGAAAAACTGTTTTTT; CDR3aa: CATRPGQGDATNEKLFF
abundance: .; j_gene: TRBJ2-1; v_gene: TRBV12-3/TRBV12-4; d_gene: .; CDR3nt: TGTGCCAGCAGTAATGCGGCCAATGAGCAGTTCTTC; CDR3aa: CASSNAANEQFF
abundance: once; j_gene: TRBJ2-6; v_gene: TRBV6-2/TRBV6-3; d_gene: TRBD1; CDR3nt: TGTGCCAGCAGCCTTACGGCAGGGGGCTCTGGGGCCAACGTCCTGACTTTC; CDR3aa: CASSLTAGGSGANVLTF
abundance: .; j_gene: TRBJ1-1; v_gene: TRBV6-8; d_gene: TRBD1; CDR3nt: TGTGCCAGCAGTACAGGGGGCCACATGAACACTGAAGCTTTCTTT; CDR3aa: CASSTGGHMNTEAFF
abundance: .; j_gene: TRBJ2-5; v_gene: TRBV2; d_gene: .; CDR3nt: TGTGCCAGCAGTCCAGGGCCGGGAGAGACCCAGTACTTC; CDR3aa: CASSPGPGETQYF
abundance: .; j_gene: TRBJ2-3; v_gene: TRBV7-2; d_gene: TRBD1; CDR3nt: TGTGCCAGCAGCTCCGGGACAGGCCCTAGCACAGATACGCAGTATTTT; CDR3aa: CASSSGTGPSTDTQYF
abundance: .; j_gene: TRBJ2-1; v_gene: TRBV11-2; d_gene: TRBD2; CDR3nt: TGTGCCAGCAGCTCGATAGCGGGAGTGAATGAGCAGTTCTTC; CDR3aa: CASSSIAGVNEQFF
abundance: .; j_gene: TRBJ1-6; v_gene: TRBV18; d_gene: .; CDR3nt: TGTGCCAGCTCACCCTTACAGGGCCGGTCCTCACCCCTCCACTTT; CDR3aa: CASSPLQGRSSPLHF
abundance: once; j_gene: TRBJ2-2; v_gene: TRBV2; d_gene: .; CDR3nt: TGTGCCAGCAGTGGCGGGGTGGACGGAACCGGGGAGCTGTTTTTT; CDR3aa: CASSGGVDGTGELFF
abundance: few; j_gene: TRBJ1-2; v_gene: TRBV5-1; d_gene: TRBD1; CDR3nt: TGCGCCAGCAGCTCCGGGACAGACCTGGGCTACACCTTC; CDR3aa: CASSSGTDLGYTF
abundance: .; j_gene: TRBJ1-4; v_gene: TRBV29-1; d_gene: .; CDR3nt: TGCAGCGTTGATCCAGGGCCTTCATCTAATGAAAAACTGTTTTTT; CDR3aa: CSVDPGPSSNEKLFF
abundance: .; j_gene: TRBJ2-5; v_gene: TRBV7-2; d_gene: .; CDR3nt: TGTGCCAGCAGCTTAATGAGCGGGCCGCAAGAGACCCAGTACTTC; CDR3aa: CASSLMSGPQETQYF
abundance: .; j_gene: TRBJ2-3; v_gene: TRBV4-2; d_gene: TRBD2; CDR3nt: TGTGCCAGCAGCCAAGTTGGGGGGGACTTTCCCACAGATACGCAGTATTTT; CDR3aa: CASSQVGGDFPTDTQYF
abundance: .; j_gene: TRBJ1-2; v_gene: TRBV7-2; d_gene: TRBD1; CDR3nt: TGTGCCAGCAGTCTGTGGACAGGGAACTATGGCTACACCTTC; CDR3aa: CASSLWTGNYGYTF
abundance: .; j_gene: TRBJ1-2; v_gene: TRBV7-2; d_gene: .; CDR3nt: TGTGCCAGCAGCTTAGGCCCAGTCTCAGGCTATGGCTACACCTTC; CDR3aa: CASSLGPVSGYGYTF
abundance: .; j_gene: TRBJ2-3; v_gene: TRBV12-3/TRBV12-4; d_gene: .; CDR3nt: TGTGCCAGCAGTGGGGGGGATACGCAGTATTTT; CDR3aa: CASSGGDTQYF
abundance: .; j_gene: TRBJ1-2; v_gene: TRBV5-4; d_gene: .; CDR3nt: TGTGCCAGCAGCACTCTCGGGACACGAAACTATGGCTACACCTTC; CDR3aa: CASSTLGTRNYGYTF
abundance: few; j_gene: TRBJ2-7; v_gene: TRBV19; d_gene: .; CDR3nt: TGTGCCAGTAGTACCCGTTCCGACAGCCTGATTGACACCTACGAGCAGTACTTC; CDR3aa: CASSTRSDSLIDTYEQYF
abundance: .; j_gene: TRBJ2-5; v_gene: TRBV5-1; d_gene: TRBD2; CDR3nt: TGCGCCAGCAGCTTGGGGCTAGCGGGGGTTGGAGAGACCCAGTACTTC; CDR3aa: CASSLGLAGVGETQYF
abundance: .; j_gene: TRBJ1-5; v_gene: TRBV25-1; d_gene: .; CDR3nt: TGTGCCAGCAGTCCCCCGGGACAATCGGGCAATCAGCCCCAGCATTTT; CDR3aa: CASSPPGQSGNQPQHF
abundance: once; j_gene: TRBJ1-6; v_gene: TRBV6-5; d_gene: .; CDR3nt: TGTGCCAGCAGTTTCGTTAGGACATCATCTAATTCACCCCTCCACTTT; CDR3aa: CASSFVRTSSNSPLHF
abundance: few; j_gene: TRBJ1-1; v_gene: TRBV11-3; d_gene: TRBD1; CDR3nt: TGTGCCAGCAGCTTCCCCGACAGGGGGCTTCGTGGCACTGAAGCTTTCTTT; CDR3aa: CASSFPDRGLRGTEAFF
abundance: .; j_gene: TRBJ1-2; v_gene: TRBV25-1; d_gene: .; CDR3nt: TGTGCCAGCAGTGCCCACGGGGCTAACTATGGCTACACCTTC; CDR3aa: CASSAHGANYGYTF
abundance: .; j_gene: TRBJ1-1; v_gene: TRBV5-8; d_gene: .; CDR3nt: TGTGCCTCAACACCCAGGGGCCCCGACATGAACACTGAAGCTTTCTTT; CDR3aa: CASTPRGPDMNTEAFF
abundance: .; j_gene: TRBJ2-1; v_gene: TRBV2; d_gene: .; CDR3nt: TGTGCCAGCAGCGTGGAGGATGAGCAGTTCTTC; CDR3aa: CASSVEDEQFF